One sample yielded the 18 T cell receptor beta chains listed below, sequenced in a study of memory CD4+ T cells and cytomegalovirus serostatus. The sort gate was single viable CD3+CD4+CD8-CD45RO+ cells for memory CD4+ T cells. Sequenced by immunoSEQ multiplex PCR; TCRdb stores in-frame clones only, minus some. The sample includes 50,000 or so clones, roughly four fifths of them seen just once. Sequenced input: memory CD4+ T cells from blood. These receptors came from an adult in good health and CMV-seropositive.

This clone has only one observation. The chain employs TRBV9 and TRBJ2-5, with TRBD1 identical over 9 bases. Looked up from germline, CDR1 is SGDLS and CDR2 is YYNGEE. V was clipped by 3 bases and J by 5 bases; unmatched bases: 11. CDR3 length equals 16 residues. CDR3 DNA sequence: TGTGCCAGCAGCGCCGTTCCGGGACAGGGAGGGGAGACCCAGTACTTC. The encoded protein is CASSAVPGQGGETQYF.

J is TRBJ1-3 and V is TRBV7-9; no firm D call. Germline V gene data show CDR1 as SEHNR and CDR2 as FQNEAQ (reference sequence). This CDR3 contains 18 residues. V was shortened by 0 bases and J by 4 bases, with 19 bases between the two germline ends. The CDR3 DNA reads TGTGCCAGCAGCTTAGCGCGTAGCAGCATGCCCAACGGAAACACCATATATTTT. Translated: CASSLARSSMPNGNTIYF.

The chain employs TRBV5-1 and TRBJ1-1, with D possibly matching TRBD1 (6 bases). CDR3 length: 18 amino acids. Trimming removed 4 bases from V and 1 base from J, with 23 bases in between. Per the germline V gene, CDR1 is SGHRS and CDR2 is YFSETQ. Here the CDR3 DNA reads TGCGCCAGCAGCGTGGGACCGGGACAATCGGCGCCGAACACTGAAGCTTTCTTT. Its translation: CASSVGPGQSAPNTEAFF.

The chain combines TRBV7-9 with TRBJ2-5, with D possibly being TRBD2 (6 bases). This CDR3 is 15 amino acids long. Germline V gene data show CDR1 as SEHNR and CDR2 as FQNEAQ (reference sequence). V dropped 2 bases and J dropped 3 bases, with 13 bases sitting between them. CDR3 nucleotide sequence: TGTGCCAGCAGCTTAAAGACTAGTCGGAAAGAGACCCAGTACTTC. It encodes CASSLKTSRKETQYF.

The chain carries TRBV7-9 and TRBJ1-2; possibly TRBD1 for D (6 bases). CDR1 SEHNR and CDR2 FQNEAQ come from the germline V gene (reference sequence). The CDR3 extends over 12 amino acids. V dropped 8 bases and J dropped 7 bases, with 14 bases sitting between them. DNA for the CDR3: TGTGCCAGCGCAGGGGAGGATGGTGGCTACACCTTC. Translation: CASAGEDGGYTF.

The J gene is TRBJ2-3, the V gene TRBV12-1; TRBD2 reflects the table's D call only, with no check against the DNA. TRBV12-1 corresponds to a pseudogene. CDR3 length equals 15 residues. As DNA, the CDR3 is TGTGCCAGCAGCTTTTTGCAGACTTTCACAGATACGCAGTATTTT. Protein product: CASSFLQTFTDTQYF.

The chain recombines TRBV10-3 with TRBJ1-2, with 7 nucleotides matching TRBD1. CDR1 and CDR2 (germline): ENHRY, SYGVKD. This CDR3 is built from 14 residues. V was clipped by 6 bases and J by 4 bases; unmatched bases: 8. The CDR3 bases are TGTGCCATCAGGACAGGGCTGGATGGCTATGGCTACACCTTC. As protein: CAIRTGLDGYGYTF.

The chain is built from TRBV28 and TRBJ1-1; 9 bases map to TRBD1. The CDR3 runs 15 residues. Trimming cost V 6 bases and J 0 bases; bases outside gene matches: 5. Per the germline V gene, CDR1 is MDHEN and CDR2 is SYDVKM. The CDR3: CASRGTGFLNTEAFF. CDR3 DNA: TGTGCCAGCAGGGGGACAGGGTTTTTGAACACTGAAGCTTTCTTT. Supplemented by reference TRBV28 and TRBJ1-1, the full variable domain reads DVKVTQSSRYLVKRTGEKVFLECVQDMDHENMFWYRQDPGLGLRLIYFSYDVKMKEKGDIPEGYSVSREKKERFSLILESASTNQTSMYLCASRGTGFLNTEAFFGQGTRLTVV.

This clone was found once. The V call is TRBV6-1, the J call TRBJ1-1, with 7 nucleotides matching TRBD1. The CDR3 has 16 amino acids. The V gene's germline CDR1 is MNHNS and CDR2 SASEGT. J gave up 7 bases and V 0 bases, and 11 bases lay outside the gene matches. The CDR3 nucleotides read TGTGCCAGCAGTGAAGCGGGCCCAGGGGGGAAGGTTGAAGCTTTCTTT. Translation gives CASSEAGPGGKVEAFF.

The chain links TRBV19 to TRBJ1-4, with 8 bases identical to TRBD1. The CDR3 extends over 14 amino acids. CDR1 and CDR2 (germline): LNHDA, SQIVND (reference sequence). Trimming at V came to 8 bases and at J to 8 bases, leaving 10 bases not matched to a gene. The CDR3 reads CASRKTGAGEKLFF. The DNA for the CDR3 is TGTGCCAGTCGGAAGACAGGGGCGGGGGAAAAACTGTTTTTT.

A single count supports this clone. This chain connects TRBV7-2 to TRBJ2-7; 7 bases are shared with TRBD1. The junction had 9 bases not matched to a gene; V was cut back by 5 bases and J by 5 bases. Germline V gives CDR1 SGHTA, CDR2 FQGNSA. The CDR3 sequence is 14 residues long. As DNA, the CDR3 is TGTGCCAGCAGCGGTACCACAGGGGACGACGAGCAGTACTTC. Its protein product is CASSGTTGDDEQYF. Drawing the rest from reference TRBV7-2 and TRBJ2-7, the complete variable domain is GAGVSQSPSNKVTEKGKDVELRCDPISGHTALYWYRQSLGQGLEFLIYFQGNSAPDKSGLPSDRFSAERTGGSVSTLTIQRTQQEDSAVYLCASSGTTGDDEQYFGPGTRLTVT.

In its sample, this clone was seen once. This rearrangement joins TRBV6-6 to TRBJ2-7, with D perhaps matching TRBD1 or TRBD2 (6 bases each). This CDR3 has 14 amino acids. V was trimmed by 6 bases and J by 7 bases, leaving 19 bases between them. Germline CDR1 reads MNHNY; CDR2 reads SVGAGI (reference sequence). The CDR3 sequence is CASRKDSTEGEQYF. CDR3 DNA sequence: TGTGCCAGCAGAAAGGACAGCACGGAGGGGGAGCAGTACTTC.

This rearrangement joins TRBV7-3 to TRBJ1-1; TRBD1 might be the D (5 bases). The germline CDR1 and CDR2 sequences are SGHTA and FQGTGA. The CDR3 length is 14 residues. Trimming took 5 bases from V and 1 from J, leaving 11 bases between them. CDR3 region: CASSTGRRNTEAFF. The DNA of the CDR3 is TGTGCCAGCAGCACGGGACGGAGGAACACTGAAGCTTTCTTT.

The V call is TRBV6-6, the J call TRBJ2-1; 10 nucleotides match TRBD1. V gave up 3 bases and J gave up 8 bases; unmatched junction bases: 10. Germline V lookup: CDR1 MNHNY, CDR2 SVGAGI (reference sequence). The CDR3 totals 16 residues. CDR3 amino acids: CASSYTGQGSRDEQFF. As DNA, the CDR3 is TGTGCCAGCAGTTATACGGGACAGGGGAGCAGGGATGAGCAGTTCTTC.

This clone appeared many times. The genes are TRBV5-8 and TRBJ2-1, with 9 nucleotides matching TRBD2. The CDR3 is 16 amino acids. V trimming: 1 base; J trimming: 4 bases; junction bases outside the gene matches: 6. Germline V gene sequence: CDR1 SGHTS, CDR2 YDEGEE. CDR3 region: CASSLRRGGRYNEQFF. CDR3 nucleotides: TGTGCCAGCAGCTTGCGGCGGGGGGGTCGTTACAATGAGCAGTTCTTC.

This clone has more than one count but fewer than ten. The rearrangement uses TRBV6-4 and TRBJ2-7; TRBD1 might be the D (6 bases). Germline V gene sequence: CDR1 MRHNA, CDR2 SNTAGT. V lost 7 bases and J 1 base, leaving 17 bases between the germline ends. This CDR3 has 15 amino acids. The CDR3 sequence: CASKTDRHPSYEQYF. In DNA form, the CDR3 reads TGTGCCAGCAAGACCGACAGGCACCCTTCCTACGAGCAGTACTTC.

Concerning this clone itself: Other DNA sequences in the sample encode the same CDR3. The chain recombines TRBV5-1 with TRBJ2-3; D is undetermined. V lost 0 bases to trimming and J lost 0 bases, with 8 bases between them. Germline-derived CDR1 and CDR2 are SGHRS and YFSETQ. This CDR3 region has 15 residues. The CDR3 loop reads CASSLEGRSTDTQYF. The CDR3 DNA is TGCGCCAGCAGCTTGGAAGGCCGCAGCACAGATACGCAGTATTTT. Full variable domain (rest looked up from reference TRBV5-1 and TRBJ2-3): KAGVTQTPRYLIKTRGQQVTLSCSPISGHRSVSWYQQTPGQGLQFLFEYFSETQRNKGNFPGRFSGRQFSNSRSEMNVSTLELGDSALYLCASSLEGRSTDTQYFGPGTRLTVL.

The CDR3 reads CASSLNRLDLGYTF. The CDR3 region has the DNA TGTGCCAGCAGCTTAAATAGGCTAGATCTTGGCTACACCTTC. This chain joins TRBV7-2 and TRBJ1-2, with D unclear. In germline, CDR1 is SGHTA, CDR2 FQGNSA. V shed 2 bases and J shed 7 bases, with 14 bases lying between them. The CDR3 is made up of 14 amino acids.